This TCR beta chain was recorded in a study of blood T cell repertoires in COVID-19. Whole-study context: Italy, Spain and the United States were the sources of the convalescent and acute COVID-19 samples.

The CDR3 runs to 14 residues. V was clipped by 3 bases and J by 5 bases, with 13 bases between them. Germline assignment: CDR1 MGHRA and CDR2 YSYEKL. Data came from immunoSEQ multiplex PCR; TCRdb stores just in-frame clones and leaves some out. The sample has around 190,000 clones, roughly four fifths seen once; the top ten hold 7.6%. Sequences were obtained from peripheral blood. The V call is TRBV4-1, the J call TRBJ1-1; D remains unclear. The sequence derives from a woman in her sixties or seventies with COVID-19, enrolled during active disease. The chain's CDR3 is CASSQVRGTTEAFF. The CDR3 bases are TGCGCCAGCAGCCAGGTACGAGGAACGACTGAAGCTTTCTTT.